This T cell receptor beta chain is from a study of blood T cell repertoires in COVID-19 (dated by TCRdb to the early 2020s). Notes on the research overall: The collaborator samples originated in the United States, Italy and Spain and spanned the acute and convalescent phases of COVID-19. The material from the prospective study consisted of cDNA or gDNA derived from T cells, B-cell-depleted T cells, or PBMCs. Deeply sampled blood TCRbeta repertoires from subjects exposed to, actively infected with, or recovered from COVID-19 were included in the dataset. The repertoires were released in a freely available public database meant as a resource for research on the immune response to SARS-CoV-2. The samples were drawn from two sources: the first 160 participants of the ongoing ImmuneRACE study, and 1,000 to 1,500 subjects contributed by 6 global collaborators. Nearly every sample came with metadata listing a de-identified subject ID, COVID-19 status, age in years and sex. Where HLA class I and class II types were available, the types were taken from metadata supplied by the sample provider, not from assay-based typing.

Enrolling through a virtual design, the prospective study's participants ranged in age from roughly 18 to 89 years and lived across about two dozen United States geographic areas. Cohort assignment in the prospective study relied on participant-reported clinical history from a screening survey and a study questionnaire. ImmuneRACE Cohort 3 recovered participants were defined by two consecutive negative NP/OP PCR tests, healthcare professional clearance, or symptom resolution. Each participant in the prospective study had whole blood, serum and a nasopharyngeal or oropharyngeal swab collected by mobile phlebotomists. Additional blood draws and questionnaires over an approximately two-month period could optionally be provided by prospective study participants. Before DNA extraction, prospective study blood samples were shipped either frozen or at room temperature. Here is what the overall study found, with its caveats: The quantity of clinical and demographic metadata differed by source and by participant and was supplied without curation.

TCRbeta CDR3 regions were amplified from genomic DNA using the immunoSEQ Assay, a bias-controlled multiplex PCR. The published analysis was carried out like this. Within the assay, amplification of reference gene primers was used to estimate how many nucleated cells each sample contained. To quantify the absolute abundance of each unique TCRbeta CDR3 rearrangement, sequence reads were collapsed and filtered. For each sample, productive Simpson clonality was calculated as the square root of Simpson's diversity index over productive rearrangements. The table comes from immuneACCESS by way of TCRdb, which keeps in-frame sequences with V and J called. Part of the clones is missing from these tables; in studies checked, under half for an unresolved V gene and the rest for unknown reasons. The D gene and trimming were derived from the DNA, and the V and J assignments and clone size from that table. In all, the sample holds about 410,000 clones, and 90% of those were seen once. Of the sample, 0.55% to 0.75% is held by the ten largest clones.

Turning to this clone: Its antigen is not yet known. No base-level quality is on record; no much larger clone is a single base apart.

The CDR3, from cysteine to phenylalanine, totals 15 residues. Only CDR3 DNA remains: 45 bases, in frame from the first base. Trimming costs V 4 bases and J 3 bases, and their ends lie 15 bases apart. CDR1 and CDR2 were assigned from the germline V gene (reference sequence) as LGHDT and YNNKEL. The rearrangement combines TRBV3-1 (or the pseudogene TRBV3-2) with TRBJ1-2; the D gene identity is not certain. Sequencing was performed on PBMCs or T cells enriched from blood (not recorded which). The receptor's source is a man between 18 and 29 years old who had recovered from COVID-19. The DNA sequence reads TGTGCCAGCAGCCCTGACGACACGAATTACTATGGCTACACCTTC. The encoded protein is CASSPDDTNYYGYTF.